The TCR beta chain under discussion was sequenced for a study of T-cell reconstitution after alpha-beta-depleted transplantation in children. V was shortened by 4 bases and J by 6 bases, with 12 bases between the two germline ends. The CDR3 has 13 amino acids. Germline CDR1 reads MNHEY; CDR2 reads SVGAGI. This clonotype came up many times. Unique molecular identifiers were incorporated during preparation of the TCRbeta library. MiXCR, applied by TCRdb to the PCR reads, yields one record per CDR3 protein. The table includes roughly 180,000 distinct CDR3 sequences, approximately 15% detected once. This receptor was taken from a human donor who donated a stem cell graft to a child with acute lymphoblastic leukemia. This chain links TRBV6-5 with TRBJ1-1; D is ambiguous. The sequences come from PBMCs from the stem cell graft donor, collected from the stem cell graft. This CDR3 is CASSSFWEAEAFF. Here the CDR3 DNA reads TGTGCCAGCAGTTCGTTTTGGGAGGCTGAAGCTTTCTTT.